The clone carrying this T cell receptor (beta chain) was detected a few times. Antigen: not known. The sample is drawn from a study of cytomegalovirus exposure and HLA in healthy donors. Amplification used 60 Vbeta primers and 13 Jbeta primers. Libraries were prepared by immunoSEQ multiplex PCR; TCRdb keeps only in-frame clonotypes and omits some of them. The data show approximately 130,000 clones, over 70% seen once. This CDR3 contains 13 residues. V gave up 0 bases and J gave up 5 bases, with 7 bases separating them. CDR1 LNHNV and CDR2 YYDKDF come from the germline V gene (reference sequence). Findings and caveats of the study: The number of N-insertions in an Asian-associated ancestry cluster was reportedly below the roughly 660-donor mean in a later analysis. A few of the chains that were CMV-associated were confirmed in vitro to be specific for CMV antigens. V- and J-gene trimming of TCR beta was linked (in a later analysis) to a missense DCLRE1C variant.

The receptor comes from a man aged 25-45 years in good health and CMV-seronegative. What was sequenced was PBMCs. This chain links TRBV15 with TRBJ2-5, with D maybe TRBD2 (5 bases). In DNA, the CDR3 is TGTGCCACCAGCAGAGACGGGAAGGAGACCCAGTACTTC. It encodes CATSRDGKETQYF.